This TCR beta chain is from a study of neurological immune-mediated disorders. Study-level findings and limits: Multiple sclerosis was found to have the least TCR clonal expansion, below healthy controls, and HTLV-1-associated myelopathy the most.

The length of the CDR3 is 14 residues. Germline loops: CDR1 MNHEY, CDR2 SMNVEV (reference sequence). V lost 3 bases, J lost 3 bases, and 9 bases lay in between. Worth noting for this clonotype: The target antigen is unknown.

Each CDR3 protein is one row after TCRdb ran MiXCR on the 5' RACE reads. The profile covers 55,000 to 65,000 distinct CDR3 sequences, with 3.5% to 4.5% appearing a single time and about 2% taken by the ten largest. The sample consisted of PBMCs. The sequence was collected from a woman aged 45 to 65 with multiple sclerosis. The chain employs TRBV27 and TRBJ2-4; D remains unclear. CDR3 in DNA: TGTGCCAGCAGTTTGAACAGCTTCAAAAACATTCAGTACTTC. Its translation: CASSLNSFKNIQYF.